This TCR beta chain was obtained from a study of shared clonotypes between healthy human individuals. General study points: Estimated richness was generally greater in naive than memory subsets.

J lost 0 bases, V lost 2 bases, and 8 bases had no gene match. CDR1 is SGDLS and CDR2 is YYNGEE in the germline V gene. The CDR3 is 18 residues long. Naive CD8 cells, CD45RO-negative and positively selected for CCR7, excluded terminally differentiated effector memory CD45RA+ cells. Recent vaccinations or acute infections were absent in the healthy HIV-negative adult donors. Across several immunoSEQ plates, the genomic DNA of each subset was split evenly. Repertoires were generated with immunoSEQ multiplex PCR, while TCRdb's copy carries only in-frame clones and drops some. The sample yields 1.5 million to 2.5 million clones, just under 95% seen once. On this clone itself: Its antigen remains unidentified.

Sequencing was carried out using naive CD8+ T cells sorted from blood. The sequence came from a man between 18 and 35 years old in good health. This chain joins TRBV9 and TRBJ2-1, with 10 bases that match TRBD1. The CDR3 loop reads CASSVNSDRGSSYNEQFF. CDR3 in DNA: TGTGCCAGCAGCGTGAATTCGGACAGGGGGAGCTCCTACAATGAGCAGTTCTTC.